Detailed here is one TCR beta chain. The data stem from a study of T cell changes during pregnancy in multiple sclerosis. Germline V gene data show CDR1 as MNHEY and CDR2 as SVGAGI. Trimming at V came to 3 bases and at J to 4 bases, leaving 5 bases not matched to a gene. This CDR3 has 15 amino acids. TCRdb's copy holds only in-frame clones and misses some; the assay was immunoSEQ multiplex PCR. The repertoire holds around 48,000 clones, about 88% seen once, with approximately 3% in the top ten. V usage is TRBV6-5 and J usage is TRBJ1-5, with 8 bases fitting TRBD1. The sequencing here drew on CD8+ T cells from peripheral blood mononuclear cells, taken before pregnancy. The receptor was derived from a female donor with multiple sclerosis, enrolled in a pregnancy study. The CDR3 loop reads CASSYVQGANQPQHF. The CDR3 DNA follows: TGTGCCAGCAGTTATGTCCAGGGGGCGAATCAGCCCCAGCATTTT.